A selection of T cell receptor beta chains follows, all from one sample in a study of neurological immune-mediated disorders. TCRdb re-called the 5' RACE reads with MiXCR, one entry per CDR3 protein. The profile shows tens of thousands of distinct CDR3 sequences, around 4% of them singletons. Sequencing used PBMCs. These receptors were collected from a man younger than 40 with multiple sclerosis. CDR3s include the opening cysteine and the closing phenylalanine or tryptophan. A D gene is named only where the DNA matches it firmly. The size entry gives once, few or many counts, or a class when the clone is expanded.

CDR3 protein: CASSSSQGATEAFF
CDR3 DNA: TGTGCCAGCAGCTCATCACAGGGGGCCACTGAAGCTTTCTTT
D gene: TRBD1
V gene: TRBV12-3/TRBV12-4
J gene: TRBJ1-1
CDR3 length: 14
clone size: many

CDR3 protein: CASSFGVTNGETQYF
CDR3 DNA: TGTGCTAGCAGCTTTGGGGTGACCAATGGAGAGACCCAGTACTTC
D gene: .
V gene: TRBV7-7
J gene: TRBJ2-5
CDR3 length: 15
clone size: many

CDR3 protein: CASSLQQGAGGEAFF
CDR3 DNA: TGTGCCAGCAGCTTGCAACAGGGGGCAGGGGGTGAAGCTTTCTTT
D gene: TRBD1
V gene: TRBV5-6
J gene: TRBJ1-1
CDR3 length: 15
clone size: many

CDR3 protein: CASRRTSGYTGELFF
CDR3 DNA: TGTGCCAGCAGACGGACTAGCGGTTACACCGGGGAGCTGTTTTTT
D gene: TRBD2
V gene: TRBV12-3/TRBV12-4
J gene: TRBJ2-2
CDR3 length: 15
clone size: many

CDR3 protein: CSARQGDTEAFF
CDR3 DNA: TGCAGTGCGCGACAGGGAGACACTGAAGCTTTCTTT
D gene: TRBD1
V gene: TRBV20-1
J gene: TRBJ1-1
CDR3 length: 12
clone size: many

CDR3 protein: CASSLERDPTDTQYF
CDR3 DNA: TGCGCCAGCAGCTTAGAGCGGGACCCTACAGATACGCAGTATTTT
D gene: TRBD2
V gene: TRBV5-1
J gene: TRBJ2-3
CDR3 length: 15
clone size: medium-sized

CDR3 protein: CASSFGSAYEQYF
CDR3 DNA: TGTGCCAGCAGTTTCGGGTCGGCCTACGAGCAGTACTTC
D gene: .
V gene: TRBV27
J gene: TRBJ2-7
CDR3 length: 13
clone size: many

CDR3 protein: CASSREQGISGANVLTF
CDR3 DNA: TGTGCCAGCAGTAGGGAACAGGGTATCTCTGGGGCCAACGTCCTGACTTTC
D gene: .
V gene: TRBV12-3/TRBV12-4
J gene: TRBJ2-6
CDR3 length: 17
clone size: many

CDR3 protein: CASSSSGTHTDTQYF
CDR3 DNA: TGCGCCAGCAGCTCTAGCGGGACGCACACAGATACGCAGTATTTT
D gene: TRBD2
V gene: TRBV5-1
J gene: TRBJ2-3
CDR3 length: 15
clone size: many

CDR3 protein: CASSQTAGTEHGYTF
CDR3 DNA: TGTGCCAGCAGCCAAACGGCCGGGACAGAGCATGGCTACACCTTC
D gene: TRBD1
V gene: TRBV3-1
J gene: TRBJ1-2
CDR3 length: 15
clone size: many

CDR3 protein: CASSFLGTSGDKNIQYF
CDR3 DNA: TGTGCCAGCAGCTTCCTCGGGACTAGCGGGGACAAAAACATTCAGTACTTC
D gene: TRBD2
V gene: TRBV7-8
J gene: TRBJ2-4
CDR3 length: 17
clone size: many